This T cell receptor beta chain was recorded in a study of early T cells in non-severe SARS-CoV-2 infection. Study at large: Bulk RNA from unsorted whole blood was sequenced; chains were unpaired.

Each single cDNA molecule received a unique molecular identifier. Each CDR3 protein gets one entry after TCRdb re-called the 5' RACE reads with MiXCR. The table has 20,000 to 25,000 distinct CDR3 sequences, under 4.5% seen once. Study findings and constraints: VDJdb matching, biased toward anti-spike CD8 responses, missed private and CD4 specificities.

This clonotype came up many times. Its antigen is unidentified. CDR3 size: 15 residues. The V gene end was trimmed by 3 bases and the J gene end by 0 bases; junction bases not matched to a gene: 4. CDR1 and CDR2 (germline): SGHTA, FQGNSA. The sample consisted of whole blood. The chain combines TRBV7-2 with TRBJ1-1; 7 positions match TRBD1. This sequence originates from an adult who was a healthcare worker with PCR-confirmed SARS-CoV-2 infection or an uninfected control (not recorded which). The CDR3 DNA reads TGTGCCAGCAGCTTTGCCGGGACAGTGAACACTGAAGCTTTCTTT. Translating it yields CASSFAGTVNTEAFF.